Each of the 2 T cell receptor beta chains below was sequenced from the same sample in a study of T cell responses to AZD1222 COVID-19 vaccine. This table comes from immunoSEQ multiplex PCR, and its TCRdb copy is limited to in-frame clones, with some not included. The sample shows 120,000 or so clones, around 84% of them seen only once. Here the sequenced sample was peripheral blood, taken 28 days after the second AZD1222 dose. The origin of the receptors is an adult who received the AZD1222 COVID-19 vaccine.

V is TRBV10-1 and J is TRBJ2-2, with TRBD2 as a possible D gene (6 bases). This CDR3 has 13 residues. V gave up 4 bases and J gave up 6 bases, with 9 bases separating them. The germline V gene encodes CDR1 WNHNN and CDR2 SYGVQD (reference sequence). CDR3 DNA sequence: TGCGCCAGCAGTGCCGGAGGGGCCGGGGAGCTGTTTTTT. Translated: CASSAGGAGELFF.

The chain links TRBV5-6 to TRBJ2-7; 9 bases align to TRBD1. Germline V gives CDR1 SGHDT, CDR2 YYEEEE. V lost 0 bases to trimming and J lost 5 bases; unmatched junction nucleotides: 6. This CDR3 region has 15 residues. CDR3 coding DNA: TGTGCCAGCAGCTTGGCCTCCGACAGGGGGGACGAGCAGTACTTC. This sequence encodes CASSLASDRGDEQYF. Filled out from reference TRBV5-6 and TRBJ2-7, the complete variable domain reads DAGVTQSPTHLIKTRGQQVTLRCSPKSGHDTVSWYQQALGQGPQFIFQYYEEEERQRGNFPDRFSGHQFPNYSSELNVNALLLGDSALYLCASSLASDRGDEQYFGPGTRLTVT.